This T cell receptor beta chain came from a study of blood T cell repertoires in COVID-19. Across the study: Acute-phase and convalescent COVID-19 samples originated in the United States, Italy and Spain.

Only one count was recorded for this clone. V was cut by 4 bases and J by 6 bases, with 18 bases left in between. Germline-derived CDR1 and CDR2 are MGHRA and YSYEKL. This CDR3 is built from 15 residues. Study processing details: Cell counts per sample came from amplifying reference gene primers. Data came from immunoSEQ multiplex PCR; TCRdb stores just in-frame clones and leaves some out. The V and J calls and the clone size are those of that table, but D and trimming were determined from the DNA. Of 35,000 to 45,000 clones listed, around 90% were seen once; the top ten hold 0.4%. Specimen: peripheral blood. The receptor's source is a human donor in a cohort sampled during active COVID-19. The chain recombines TRBV4-1 with TRBJ1-2; TRBD1 might be the D (6 bases). The CDR3 reads CASSPQAGTKDGYTF. The CDR3 nucleotides are TGCGCCAGCAGCCCCCAGGCAGGGACAAAGGATGGCTACACCTTC.